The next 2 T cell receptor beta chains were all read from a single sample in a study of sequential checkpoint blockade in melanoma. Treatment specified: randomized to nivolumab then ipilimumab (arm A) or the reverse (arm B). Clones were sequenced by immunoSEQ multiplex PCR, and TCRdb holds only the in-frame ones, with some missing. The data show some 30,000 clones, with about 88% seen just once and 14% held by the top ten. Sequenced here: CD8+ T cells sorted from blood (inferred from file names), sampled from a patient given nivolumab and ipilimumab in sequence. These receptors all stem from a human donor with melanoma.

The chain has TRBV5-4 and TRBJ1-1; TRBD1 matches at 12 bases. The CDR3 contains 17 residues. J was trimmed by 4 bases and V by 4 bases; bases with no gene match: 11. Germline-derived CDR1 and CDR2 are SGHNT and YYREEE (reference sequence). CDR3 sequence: CASSAPGQGAKGTEAFF. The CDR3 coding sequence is TGTGCCAGCAGCGCACCGGGACAGGGGGCAAAGGGCACTGAAGCTTTCTTT.

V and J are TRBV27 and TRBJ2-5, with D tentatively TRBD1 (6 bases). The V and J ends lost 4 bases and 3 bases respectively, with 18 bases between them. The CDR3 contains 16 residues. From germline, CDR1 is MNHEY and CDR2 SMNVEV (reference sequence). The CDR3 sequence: CASSSNPGAPKETQYF. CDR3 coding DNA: TGTGCCAGCAGTTCAAACCCAGGGGCGCCTAAAGAGACCCAGTACTTC.